The rows below give T cell receptor beta chains drawn from one sample of a study of CD8 T cells in ankylosing spondylitis. TCRdb itself ran the 5' RACE reads through MiXCR, one entry per CDR3 protein. This table holds around 130,000 distinct CDR3 sequences, 15% to 20% found once. The sample taken for sequencing was blood, either unsorted or a sorted T cell fraction (not recorded which). All receptors derive from a male donor with ankylosing spondylitis. Each CDR3 is given without its conserved first and last residue. Each record gives: V gene, CDR3 protein.

v_call: TRBV6-2/TRBV6-3
cdr3_aa: ASTLTGGYTGELF

v_call: TRBV7-6
cdr3_aa: ASSLKDGRVDGYT

v_call: TRBV29-1
cdr3_aa: SVESSSRSSYEQY

v_call: TRBV7-2
cdr3_aa: ASSFGTGTSAKNIQY

v_call: TRBV3-1
cdr3_aa: ASRQAAGDSYGYT

v_call: TRBV28
cdr3_aa: ASSGQGDYNEQF

v_call: TRBV14
cdr3_aa: ASSQVPRDTEAF

v_call: TRBV11-1
cdr3_aa: ASSTTIVPGQGMNTEAF

v_call: TRBV5-1
cdr3_aa: ASGSGYNEQF

v_call: TRBV11-3
cdr3_aa: ASSLPGLDEQF

v_call: TRBV25-1
cdr3_aa: ASSEDRGGNEQF

v_call: TRBV5-6
cdr3_aa: ASSLSWEGYNEQF

v_call: TRBV7-2
cdr3_aa: ASSPYLGGELF

v_call: TRBV4-3
cdr3_aa: ASSQRTNEQF

v_call: TRBV3-1
cdr3_aa: ASRPEFFPSAGQETQY

v_call: TRBV7-2
cdr3_aa: ASSLELAGAEQY

v_call: TRBV28
cdr3_aa: ASKIKRVLGEQY

v_call: TRBV10-3
cdr3_aa: AIGAGEQF

v_call: TRBV4-2
cdr3_aa: ASSQVQGANTEAF

v_call: TRBV6-5
cdr3_aa: ASSYQGANTGELF

v_call: TRBV29-1
cdr3_aa: SVWTRAGGNEQF

v_call: TRBV3-1
cdr3_aa: ASSQAGTTNTEAF

v_call: TRBV3-1
cdr3_aa: ASSQNLREMFTGELF